This T cell receptor beta chain emerged from a study of regulatory T cells in long-lasting Graves disease. Per germline, CDR1 LGHNA and CDR2 YNFKEQ. The CDR3 length is 13 residues. Trimming stripped 3 bases from V and 15 bases from J, with 18 bases between. With iRepertoire HTBI primers and Arm-PCR of CDR3 regions, TCR beta libraries were built. MiXCR, run by TCRdb on the multiplex PCR reads, gives a single entry per CDR3 protein. The data show a few hundred thousand distinct CDR3 sequences, with 16% seen just once and around 20% held by the top ten. The time point denotes: newly diagnosed GD, antithyroid drugs for less than 3 months. The authors made the TCR library using RNA they extracted from PBMCs. These data also formed part of another study, on T cells in Graves' hyperthyroidism and ophthalmopathy.

The sequence derives from a woman in her late teens or twenties with Graves disease. This material consisted of peripheral blood mononuclear cells (PBMCs), taken at new diagnosis, from a patient treated with antithyroid drugs. V is TRBV4-2 and J is TRBJ2-1; D is unclear. In DNA, the CDR3 is TGTGCCAGCAGCCAGGCTGGGCTCGAATGGCCGTTCTTC. This sequence encodes CASSQAGLEWPFF.